This T cell receptor beta chain comes out of a study of OX40 agonist ivuxolimab in advanced cancers. About the research overall: Patients treated during dose escalation were battling hepatocellular carcinoma, melanoma, renal cell or head and neck cancer.

This clone was observed once. Data came from immunoSEQ multiplex PCR; TCRdb stores just in-frame clones and leaves some out. Found here are about 63,000 clones, less than 90% of them singletons; the top ten hold about 0.77%. Sequenced here: CD4+ or CD8+ T cells sorted from blood, sampled in a trial of the OX40 agonist ivuxolimab. The receptor comes from an adult with an advanced solid tumor such as melanoma, head and neck, liver or kidney cancer.

CDR3: CASTHRGRGSPLHF. In DNA, the CDR3 is TGTGCCAGTACCCACCGGGGGCGGGGATCACCCCTCCACTTT. The chain links TRBV19 to TRBJ1-6, with a weak D call TRBD1 (6 bases). This CDR3 is 14 amino acids long. Between the trimmed V and J ends, which lost 7 bases and 10 bases, there was a span of 17 bases. Germline-derived CDR1 and CDR2 are LNHDA and SQIVND (reference sequence).